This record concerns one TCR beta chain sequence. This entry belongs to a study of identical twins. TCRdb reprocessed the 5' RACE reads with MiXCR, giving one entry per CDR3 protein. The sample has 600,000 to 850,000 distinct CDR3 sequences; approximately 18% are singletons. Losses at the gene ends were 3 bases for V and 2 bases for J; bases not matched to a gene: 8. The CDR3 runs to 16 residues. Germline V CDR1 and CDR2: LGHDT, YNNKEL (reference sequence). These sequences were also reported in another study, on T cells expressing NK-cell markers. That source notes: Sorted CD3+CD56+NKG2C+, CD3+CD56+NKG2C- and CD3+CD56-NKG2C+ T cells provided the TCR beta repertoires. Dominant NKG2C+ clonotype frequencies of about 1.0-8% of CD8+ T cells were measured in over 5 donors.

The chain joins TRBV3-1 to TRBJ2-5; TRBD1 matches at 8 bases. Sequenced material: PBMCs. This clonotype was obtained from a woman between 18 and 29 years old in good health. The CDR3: CASSQDRERRQETQYF. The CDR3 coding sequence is TGTGCCAGCAGCCAGGACAGGGAACGGAGGCAAGAGACCCAGTACTTC.